Sequencing of this T cell receptor (beta chain) was carried out in a study of blood T cells in healthy people across ages. Study background: Template switching retrieved approximately one barcoded beta molecule for each two T cells.

Healthy Caucasian individuals from Russia aged about 6 to 95 served as donors. Germline loops: CDR1 MNHNS, CDR2 SASEGT. V was trimmed by 7 bases and J by 5 bases, leaving 18 bases between them. The CDR3 is 14 amino acids. Alongside a J-beta primer mix, a sample-barcoded 5' primer served in a second PCR lasting roughly 7 to 11 cycles. Every cDNA molecule carried a tag from a template-switch adaptor bearing 12 random nucleotides. TCRdb reprocessed the 5' RACE reads with MiXCR, giving one entry per CDR3 protein. Among about 1,600,000 distinct CDR3 sequences listed, roughly 40% were seen once. In its sample, this clonotype was seen a few times.

Sequencing was carried out using blood. The receptor's source is a woman in her late teens or twenties in good health. The V call is TRBV6-1, the J call TRBJ2-7, with D possibly being TRBD1 (5 bases). The chain's CDR3 is CASTQSAGFDEQYF. The CDR3 region has the DNA TGTGCCAGCACCCAATCGGCAGGGTTCGACGAGCAGTACTTC.